Here is one T cell receptor (beta chain) with its context. Its antigen remains undetermined. The record has no base qualities; no much larger clone is one base away. TCRbeta CDR3 regions were amplified from genomic DNA using the immunoSEQ Assay, a bias-controlled multiplex PCR. In the authors' own workflow: The number of nucleated cells in each sample was estimated by amplification of reference gene primers within the assay. To quantify the absolute abundance of each unique TCRbeta CDR3 rearrangement, sequence reads were collapsed and filtered. For each sample, productive Simpson clonality was calculated as the square root of Simpson's diversity index across productive rearrangements. The source is immuneACCESS, and TCRdb retained only in-frame sequences with V and J called. Part of the clones is not carried over; for the studies checked, unresolved V genes explain less than half of this, and the remainder is unexplained. V, J and clone size are those of that table, while D and trimming were read from the DNA. In all, the sample holds about 150,000 clones, and around 84% of those were seen once. The ten largest clones take up more than 7.5% of the sample.

V lost 5 bases and J lost 0 bases; the stretch between them is 11 bases long. CDR1 SGHTA and CDR2 FQGNSA are derived from the germline V gene. From the cysteine through the phenylalanine, the CDR3 covers 15 amino acids. Just CDR3 DNA is preserved here, 45 bases in frame from base 1. One collaborating source in Seattle enrolled patients while the patients were actively infected and followed the patients over time throughout the course of disease. The collaborating institutions used their own protocols to collect whole blood in K2EDTA tubes. For TCRbeta analysis, collaborators shipped samples as frozen whole blood, isolated PBMCs, or DNA extracted from either of those sample types. These data belong to a study of blood T cell repertoires in COVID-19 (TCRdb year 2020). Background on the whole study: Samples covering the acute and convalescent phases of COVID-19 were provided by collaborators in the United States, Italy and Spain. The material from the prospective study consisted of cDNA or gDNA derived from T cells, B-cell-depleted T cells, or PBMCs. The samples were drawn from the first 160 participants of the ongoing ImmuneRACE study and from 950 to 1,500 subjects provided by 6 global collaborators. Nearly every sample came with metadata listing a de-identified subject ID, COVID-19 status, age in years and sex. Subjects who had been exposed to COVID-19, were actively infected with it, or had recovered from it provided the deeply sampled blood TCRbeta repertoires that made up the dataset. HLA class I and class II types, where available, came from metadata supplied by the sample provider rather than from assay-based typing. The repertoires were released in a freely available public database meant as a resource for research on the immune response to SARS-CoV-2. Study-wide findings and limitations: The amount of clinical and demographic metadata varied by source and participant and was provided uncurated.

This TCR was recovered from a woman aged 55-69 years with COVID-19, enrolled during active disease. This chain is built from TRBV7-2 and TRBJ1-5, with the D gene not confidently named. Material for sequencing was peripheral blood. The encoded CDR3 is CASSPLLSSNQPQHF. The DNA is as follows: TGTGCCAGCAGCCCCCTTTTGAGTAGCAATCAGCCCCAGCATTTT. Beyond the CDR3, the reference TRBV7-2 and TRBJ1-5 genes provide the residues; the full variable domain reads: GAGVSQSPSNKVTEKGKDVELRCDPISGHTALYWYRQSLGQGLEFLIYFQGNSAPDKSGLPSDRFSAERTGGSVSTLTIQRTQQEDSAVYLCASSPLLSSNQPQHFGDGTRLSIL.